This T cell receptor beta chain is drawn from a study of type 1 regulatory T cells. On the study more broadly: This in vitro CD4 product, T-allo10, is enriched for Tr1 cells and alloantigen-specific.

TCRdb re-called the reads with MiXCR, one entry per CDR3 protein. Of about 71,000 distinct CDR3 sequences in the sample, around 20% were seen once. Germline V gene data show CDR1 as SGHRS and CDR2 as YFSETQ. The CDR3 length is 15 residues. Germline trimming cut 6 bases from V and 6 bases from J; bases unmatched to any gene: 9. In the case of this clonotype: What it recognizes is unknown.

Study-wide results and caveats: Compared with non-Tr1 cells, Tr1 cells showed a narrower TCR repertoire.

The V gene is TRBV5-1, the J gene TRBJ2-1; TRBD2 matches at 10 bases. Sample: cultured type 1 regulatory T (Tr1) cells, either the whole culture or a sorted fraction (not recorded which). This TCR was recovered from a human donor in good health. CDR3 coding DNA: TGCGCCAGCAAAATAGCGGGAGGAGGCGGCAATGAGCAGTTCTTC. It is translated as CASKIAGGGGNEQFF.